A single sample gave rise to the 8 T cell receptor beta chains below, sequenced in a study of T-cell memory formation after mild COVID-19 listed by TCRdb under 2021. Libraries were prepared through 5' RACE. The reads were generated on an Illumina NovaSeq 6000. TCRdb reworked the public reads: Q25 trimming with fastp, MiXCR clone assembly, productive beta chains retained. Every CDR3 protein is listed once, alongside the most common genes and DNA of its rows. The sample yields 250,000 or so distinct CDR3 sequences; more than 15% were counted once. The ten largest clones add up to around 23% of the sample. The sample comprised PBMCs or a T cell subset sorted from them (not recorded which). These TCRs come from a man between 18 and 29 years old who had mild COVID-19 (a few samples of this study predate the infection). The sample titles of this study are shuffled in the database, so cell type and time point are left out; the donor was told from shared clones.

This clonotype was recorded at least ten times. The chain recombines TRBV28 with TRBJ2-7; D could derive from TRBD1 or TRBD2 (5 bases each). There are 15 residues in the CDR3. From germline, CDR1 is MDHEN and CDR2 SYDVKM. V lost 3 bases and J 0 bases, leaving 12 bases between the germline ends. The CDR3 DNA is TGTGCCAGCAGTTTTGCGCCGGGACCCTCCTACGAGCAGTACGTC. Residues: CASSFAPGPSYEQYV.

This clonotype turned up a few times. An end of the junction differs from the germline gene, which may be a read error. The chain couples TRBV20-1 to TRBJ1-5; D is perhaps TRBD1 (5 bases). This CDR3 region has 14 residues. Germline V gene data show CDR1 as DFQATT and CDR2 as SNEGSKA (reference sequence). The CDR3 DNA reads as TGCAGTGCTAGGAACGGGTGGGGCAATCGGCCCCAGCATTTT. It codes for CSARNGWGNRPQHF.

This sequence joins TRBV10-3 and TRBJ2-3; D is uncertain. The ends were cut back, 0 bases at V and 7 bases at J, with 14 bases in the middle. The V gene's germline CDR1 is ENHRY and CDR2 SYGVKD. CDR3 size: 15 residues. The chain's CDR3 is CAISESALNRNTQYF. The CDR3 nucleotides read TGTGCCATCAGTGAGTCGGCCCTAAACCGAAATACGCAGTATTTT.

The table lists this clonotype with a few counts. The chain is built from TRBV4-3 and TRBJ1-4; weak D call: TRBD1 (5 bases). The CDR3 sequence is 18 residues long. Germline CDR1 and CDR2: LGHNA and YSLEER. Trimming stripped 3 bases from V and 0 bases from J, with 17 bases between. Written as DNA, the CDR3 is TGCGCCAGCAGCCACCAACCCCTGTGGGGCGCAACTAATGAAAAACTGTTTTTT. Translated: CASSHQPLWGATNEKLFF.

The chain carries TRBV2 and TRBJ1-5, with a tentative D call TRBD1 (6 bases). Looked up from germline, CDR1 is SNHLY and CDR2 is FYNNEI. The V gene lost 1 base and the J gene lost 7 bases, with 14 bases spanning the gap. This CDR3 contains 15 residues. In DNA form, the CDR3 reads TGTGCCAGCAGTGAAGGGGGGCGGGATCTCCAGCCCCAGCATTTT. This sequence encodes CASSEGGRDLQPQHF.

The rearrangement links TRBV18 to TRBJ1-2, with D uncertain. Germline values: CDR1 KGHSH, CDR2 LQKENI. The CDR3 runs 15 residues. The V gene lost 0 bases and the J gene lost 0 bases, with 8 bases spanning the gap. The CDR3 sequence: CASSPPFSTNYGYTF. The CDR3 nucleotides read TGTGCCAGCTCACCACCGTTTAGCACTAACTATGGCTACACCTTC.

V and J are TRBV7-3 and TRBJ2-1; D is undetermined. Germline CDR1 reads SGHTA; CDR2 reads FQGTGA. This CDR3 contains 16 residues. The V gene lost 5 bases and the J gene lost 0 bases, with 14 bases spanning the gap. The DNA of the CDR3 is TGTGCCAGCAGCCCAAGGACGGCGAGCTCCTACAATGAGCAGTTCTTC. Amino acid sequence: CASSPRTASSYNEQFF.

This clonotype was counted at least ten times. The chain employs TRBV5-1 and TRBJ2-5; 8 bases are shared with TRBD1. J lost 5 bases, V lost 4 bases, and 13 bases had no gene match. This CDR3 contains 16 residues. The germline gives CDR1 SGHRS, CDR2 YFSETQ. CDR3: CASSGIRDRRRETQYF. CDR3 bases: TGCGCCAGCAGCGGTATAAGGGACAGGCGGCGGGAGACCCAGTACTTC.